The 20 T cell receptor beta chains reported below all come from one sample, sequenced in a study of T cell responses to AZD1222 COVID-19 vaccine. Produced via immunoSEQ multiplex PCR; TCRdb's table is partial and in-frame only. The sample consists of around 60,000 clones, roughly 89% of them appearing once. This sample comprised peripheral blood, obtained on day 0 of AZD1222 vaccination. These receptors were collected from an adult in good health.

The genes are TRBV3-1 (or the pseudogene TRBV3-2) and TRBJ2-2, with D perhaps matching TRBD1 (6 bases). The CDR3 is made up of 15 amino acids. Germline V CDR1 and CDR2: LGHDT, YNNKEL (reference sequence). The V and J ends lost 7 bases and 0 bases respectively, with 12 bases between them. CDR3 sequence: CASTWDTPNTGELFF. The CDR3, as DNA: TGTGCCAGCACTTGGGACACTCCGAACACCGGGGAGCTGTTTTTT.

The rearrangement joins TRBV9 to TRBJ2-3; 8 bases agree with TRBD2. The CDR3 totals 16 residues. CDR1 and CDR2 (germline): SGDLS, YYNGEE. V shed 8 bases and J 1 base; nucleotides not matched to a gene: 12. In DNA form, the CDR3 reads TGTGCCAGGGGACTAGAGGGTCGGTGGGGCACAGATACGCAGTATTTT. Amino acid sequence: CARGLEGRWGTDTQYF.

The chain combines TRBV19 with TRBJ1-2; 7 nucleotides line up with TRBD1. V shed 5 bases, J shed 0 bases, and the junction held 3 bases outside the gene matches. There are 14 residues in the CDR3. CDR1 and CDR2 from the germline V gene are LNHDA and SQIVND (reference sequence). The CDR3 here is CASSRTGANYGYTF. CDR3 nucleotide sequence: TGTGCCAGTAGTCGGACAGGAGCTAACTATGGCTACACCTTC.

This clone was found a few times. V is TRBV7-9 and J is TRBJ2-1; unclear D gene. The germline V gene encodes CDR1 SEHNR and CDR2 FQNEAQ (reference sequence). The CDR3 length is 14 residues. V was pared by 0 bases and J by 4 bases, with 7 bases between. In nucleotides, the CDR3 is TGTGCCAGCAGCTTAGCGCTTCAGTACAATGAGCAGTTCTTC. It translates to CASSLALQYNEQFF.

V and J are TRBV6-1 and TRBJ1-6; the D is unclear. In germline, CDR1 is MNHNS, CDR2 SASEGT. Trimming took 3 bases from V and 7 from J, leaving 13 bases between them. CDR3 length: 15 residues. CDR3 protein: CASSDGLERNSPLHF. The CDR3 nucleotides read TGTGCCAGCAGTGATGGCCTCGAGAGGAATTCACCCCTCCACTTT.

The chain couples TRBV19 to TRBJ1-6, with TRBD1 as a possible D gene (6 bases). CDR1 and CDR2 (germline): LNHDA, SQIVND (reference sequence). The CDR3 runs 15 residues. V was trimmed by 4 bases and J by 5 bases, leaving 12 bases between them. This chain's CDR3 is CASSTHGQNNSPLHF. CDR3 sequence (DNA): TGTGCCAGTAGTACCCACGGACAGAATAATTCACCCCTCCACTTT.

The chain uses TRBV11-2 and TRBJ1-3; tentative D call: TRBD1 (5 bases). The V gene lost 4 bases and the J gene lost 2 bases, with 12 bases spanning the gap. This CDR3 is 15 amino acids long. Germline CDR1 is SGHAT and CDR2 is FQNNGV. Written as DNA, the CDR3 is TGTGCCAGCAGCTCGGCAGGGAGCGCTGGAAACACCATATATTTT. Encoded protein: CASSSAGSAGNTIYF. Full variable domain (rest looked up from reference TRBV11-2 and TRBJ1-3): EAGVAQSPRYKIIEKRQSVAFWCNPISGHATLYWYQQILGQGPKLLIQFQNNGVVDDSQLPKDRFSAERLKGVDSTLKIQPAKLEDSAVYLCASSSAGSAGNTIYFGEGSWLTVV.

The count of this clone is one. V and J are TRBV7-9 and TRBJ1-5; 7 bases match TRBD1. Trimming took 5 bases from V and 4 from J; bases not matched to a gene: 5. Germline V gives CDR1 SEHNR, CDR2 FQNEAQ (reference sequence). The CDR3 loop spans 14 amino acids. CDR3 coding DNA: TGTGCCAGCAGCCGGGGGACAGCAAATCAGCCCCAGCATTTT. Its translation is CASSRGTANQPQHF. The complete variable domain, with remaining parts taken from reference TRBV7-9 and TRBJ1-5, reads DTGVSQNPRHKITKRGQNVTFRCDPISEHNRLYWYRQTLGQGPEFLTYFQNEAQLEKSRLLSDRFSAERPKGSFSTLEIQRTEQGDSAMYLCASSRGTANQPQHFGDGTRLSIL.

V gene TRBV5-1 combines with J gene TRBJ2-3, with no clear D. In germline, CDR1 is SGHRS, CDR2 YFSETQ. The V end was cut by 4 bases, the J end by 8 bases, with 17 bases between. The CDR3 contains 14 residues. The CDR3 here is CASSPTIPYGTQYF. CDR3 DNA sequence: TGCGCCAGCAGCCCTACTATTCCGTATGGTACGCAGTATTTT.

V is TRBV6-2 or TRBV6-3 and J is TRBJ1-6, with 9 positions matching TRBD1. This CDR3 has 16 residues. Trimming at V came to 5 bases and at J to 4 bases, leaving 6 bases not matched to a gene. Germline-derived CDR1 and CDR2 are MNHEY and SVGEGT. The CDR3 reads CASSPDRGNYNSPLHF. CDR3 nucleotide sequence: TGTGCCAGCAGTCCGGACAGGGGCAATTATAATTCACCCCTCCACTTT.

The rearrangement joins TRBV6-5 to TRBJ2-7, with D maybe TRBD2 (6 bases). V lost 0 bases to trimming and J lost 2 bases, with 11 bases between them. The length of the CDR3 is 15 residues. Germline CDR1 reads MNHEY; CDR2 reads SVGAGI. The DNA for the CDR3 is TGTGCCAGCAGTTACTCGCGTCCGGGGGCCTACGAGCAGTACTTC. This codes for CASSYSRPGAYEQYF.

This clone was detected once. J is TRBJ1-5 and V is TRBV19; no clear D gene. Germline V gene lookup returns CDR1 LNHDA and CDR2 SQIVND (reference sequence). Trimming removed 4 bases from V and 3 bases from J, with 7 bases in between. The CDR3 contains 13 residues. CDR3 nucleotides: TGTGCCAGTAGTACTCAGGACAATCAGCCCCAGCATTTT. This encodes CASSTQDNQPQHF.

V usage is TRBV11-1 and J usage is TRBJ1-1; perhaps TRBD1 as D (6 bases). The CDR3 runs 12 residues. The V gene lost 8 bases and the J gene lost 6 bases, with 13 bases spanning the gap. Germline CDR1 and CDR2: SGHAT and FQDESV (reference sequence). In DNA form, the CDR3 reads TGTGCCAGCGGTGGAGAGGGGGCTGAAGCTTTCTTT. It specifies CASGGEGAEAFF.

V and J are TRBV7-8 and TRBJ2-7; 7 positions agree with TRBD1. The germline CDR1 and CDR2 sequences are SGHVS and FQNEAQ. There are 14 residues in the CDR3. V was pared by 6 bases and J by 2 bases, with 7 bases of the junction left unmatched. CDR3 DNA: TGTGCCAGCAGTTTGACAGGGAGCACCTACGAGCAGTACTTC. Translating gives CASSLTGSTYEQYF.

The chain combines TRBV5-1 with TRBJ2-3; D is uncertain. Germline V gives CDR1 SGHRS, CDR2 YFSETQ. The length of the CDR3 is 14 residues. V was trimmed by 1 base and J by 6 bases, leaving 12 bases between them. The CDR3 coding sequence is TGCGCCAGCAGCTTGTCTCTCGCTGGGGATACGCAGTATTTT. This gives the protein CASSLSLAGDTQYF.

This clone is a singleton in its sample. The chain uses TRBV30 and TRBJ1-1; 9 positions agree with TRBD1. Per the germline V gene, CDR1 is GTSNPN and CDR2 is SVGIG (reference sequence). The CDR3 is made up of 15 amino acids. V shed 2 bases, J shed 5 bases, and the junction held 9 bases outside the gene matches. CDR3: CAWSYTQGARTEAFF. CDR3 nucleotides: TGTGCCTGGAGTTATACACAGGGGGCCCGGACTGAAGCTTTCTTT.

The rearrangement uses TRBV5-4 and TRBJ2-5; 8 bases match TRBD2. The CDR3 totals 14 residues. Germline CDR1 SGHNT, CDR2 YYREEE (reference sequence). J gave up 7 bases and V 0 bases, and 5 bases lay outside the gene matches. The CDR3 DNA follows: TGTGCCAGCAGCTTGGAGCGGGGGCCCAGGACCCAGTACTTC. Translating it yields CASSLERGPRTQYF.

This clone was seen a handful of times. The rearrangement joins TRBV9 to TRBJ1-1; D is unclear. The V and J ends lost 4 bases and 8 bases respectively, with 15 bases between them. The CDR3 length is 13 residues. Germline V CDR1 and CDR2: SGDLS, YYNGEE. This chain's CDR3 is CASSPGRQDEAFF. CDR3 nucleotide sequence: TGTGCCAGCAGCCCAGGTCGCCAGGACGAAGCTTTCTTT.

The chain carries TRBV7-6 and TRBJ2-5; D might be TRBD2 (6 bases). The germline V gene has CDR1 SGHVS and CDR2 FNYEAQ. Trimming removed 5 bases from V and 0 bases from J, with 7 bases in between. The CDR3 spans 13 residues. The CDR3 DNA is TGTGCCAGCAGCCGGGACTACCAAGAGACCCAGTACTTC. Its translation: CASSRDYQETQYF.

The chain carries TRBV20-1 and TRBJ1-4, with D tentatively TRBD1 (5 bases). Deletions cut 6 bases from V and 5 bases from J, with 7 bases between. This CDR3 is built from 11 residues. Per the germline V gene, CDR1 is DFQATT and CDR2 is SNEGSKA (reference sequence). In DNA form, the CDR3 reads TGCAGTGCAAGACAGAATGAAAAACTGTTTTTT. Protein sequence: CSARQNEKLFF.